This is a list of T cell receptor beta chains from one sample in a study of control samples from healthy donors and cancer patients. Measured with immunoSEQ multiplex PCR; TCRdb has only the in-frame clones, and not every one. The sample includes about 77,000 clones, approximately 92% of them seen just once. The specimen sequenced was blood. Source of these receptors: a woman aged 55-70 years in good health. The CDR3 runs from the conserved cysteine through the conserved F or W. D genes are given only for firm matches. Rows may omit the clone size; those that give it use once, few, many or a size class.

v_call,d_call,j_call,clone_size,cdr3_aa,cdr3_nt
TRBV3-1/TRBV3-2,TRBD1,TRBJ1-1,-,CASSHSGQRNTEAFF,TGTGCCAGCAGCCATTCGGGACAGCGGAACACTGAAGCTTTCTTT
TRBV30,-,TRBJ1-6,once,CAWSPNGGASPLHF,TGTGCCTGGAGTCCCAACGGGGGTGCTTCACCCCTCCACTTT
TRBV12-3/TRBV12-4,-,TRBJ1-5,-,CASSLGEAQPQHF,TGTGCCAGCAGTTTGGGGGAGGCTCAGCCCCAGCATTTT
TRBV7-3,-,TRBJ1-1,-,CASSFGLQNTEAFF,TGTGCCAGCAGCTTTGGGCTGCAGAACACTGAAGCTTTCTTT
TRBV24-1,TRBD1,TRBJ2-7,-,CATSGTGATYEQYF,TGTGCCACCAGCGGGACAGGGGCTACCTACGAGCAGTACTTC
TRBV2,-,TRBJ1-2,-,CASRTGTNYGYTF,TGTGCCAGCAGAACAGGGACCAACTATGGCTACACCTTC
TRBV7-8,-,TRBJ1-3,-,CASSLSPGGLSGNTIYF,TGTGCCAGCAGCTTATCGCCCGGGGGCCTGTCTGGAAACACCATATATTTT
TRBV7-2,TRBD1,TRBJ2-5,-,CASSFGTGQETQYF,TGTGCCAGCAGCTTTGGGACAGGGCAAGAGACCCAGTACTTC
TRBV7-9,TRBD2,TRBJ2-7,-,CASSPTSGRNYEQYF,TGTGCCAGCAGCCCCACTAGCGGGAGGAACTACGAGCAGTACTTC
TRBV25-1,-,TRBJ2-7,-,CASSEYNEQYF,TGTGCCAGCAGTGAATATAACGAGCAGTACTTC
TRBV28,-,TRBJ2-7,-,CASSLAGPSYEQYF,TGTGCCAGCAGTTTGGCGGGCCCCTCCTACGAGCAGTACTTC
TRBV6-2/TRBV6-3,TRBD1,TRBJ1-5,-,CASSYSRDRGLDQPQHF,TGTGCCAGCAGTTACTCGAGGGACAGGGGGCTCGATCAGCCCCAGCATTTT
TRBV9,-,TRBJ1-2,-,CASSAKTNRDYGYTF,TGTGCCAGCAGCGCCAAGACAAACCGGGACTATGGCTACACCTTC
TRBV3-1/TRBV3-2,-,TRBJ1-1,-,CASSLIGADTEAFF,TGTGCCAGCAGCCTCATTGGGGCAGACACTGAAGCTTTCTTT
TRBV6-2/TRBV6-3,TRBD1,TRBJ2-7,once,CAGSYRDRGGYEQYF,TGTGCCGGCAGTTACCGCGACAGGGGAGGATACGAGCAGTACTTC
TRBV29-1,TRBD2,TRBJ2-3,-,CSIRTSGDTQYF,TGCAGCATTCGGACTAGCGGTGATACGCAGTATTTT
TRBV6-5,-,TRBJ1-1,once,CASSLGWNTEAFF,TGTGCCAGCAGCCTCGGATGGAACACTGAAGCTTTCTTT
TRBV19,-,TRBJ1-5,-,CASSIFMVSNQPQHF,TGTGCCAGTAGTATCTTCATGGTCTCCAATCAGCCCCAGCATTTT
TRBV14,TRBD1,TRBJ1-1,-,CASSQVQGGEAFF,TGTGCCAGCAGCCAAGTTCAGGGGGGTGAAGCTTTCTTT
TRBV11-2,TRBD2,TRBJ2-1,-,CASSSGTSPSYNEQFF,TGTGCCAGCAGTTCCGGGACTAGTCCCTCCTACAATGAGCAGTTCTTC
TRBV6-2/TRBV6-3,TRBD2,TRBJ2-1,once,CASSKREMNYNEQFF,TGTGCCAGCAGTAAGCGGGAGATGAACTACAATGAGCAGTTCTTC
TRBV6-1,TRBD2,TRBJ2-1,once,CASSEALSGAYNEQFF,TGTGCCAGCAGTGAAGCGCTGAGCGGGGCCTACAATGAGCAGTTCTTC
TRBV7-2,TRBD2,TRBJ2-7,-,CASSSGGGRRQYF,TGTGCCAGCAGCTCGGGGGGGGGACGTCGGCAGTACTTC
TRBV11-2,-,TRBJ2-7,-,CASSLLRGNYEQYF,TGTGCCAGCAGCTTACTCCGGGGGAACTACGAGCAGTACTTC